Listed below are T cell receptor beta chains from one sample, sequenced in a study of blood T cell repertoires in COVID-19. Profiling relied on immunoSEQ multiplex PCR, and the TCRdb table lists in-frame clones only, not all of them. The sample has hundreds of thousands of clones, 80% to 90% seen once. What was sequenced was PBMCs or T cells enriched from blood (not recorded which). The receptors come from a man between 35 and 55 years old in a cohort exposed to, infected with or recovered from COVID-19 (not recorded which). Each CDR3 is given with its conserved first and last residue. The D gene is left open where the match is weak. Clone size is shown for a subset of rows, as once, few, many or a class of expanded clone.

TRBD1	NA	TRBJ2-2	TRBV6-5	CASRTGTANTGELFF	TGTGCCAGCAGGACCGGGACAGCGAACACCGGGGAGCTGTTTTTT
NA	NA	TRBJ2-7	TRBV3-1/TRBV3-2	CASSQEGREQYF	TGTGCCAGCAGCCAGGAGGGGCGCGAGCAGTACTTC
TRBD1	NA	TRBJ2-2	TRBV10-1	CASSESIGQGVTGELFF	TGCGCCAGCAGTGAGTCGATAGGACAGGGAGTAACCGGGGAGCTGTTTTTT
TRBD1	once	TRBJ1-1	TRBV5-3	CARSLDPDRGGQAFF	TGTGCCAGAAGCTTGGACCCAGACAGGGGCGGGCAAGCTTTCTTT
NA	few	TRBJ2-7	TRBV19	CASSIVGRTYEQYF	TGTGCCAGTAGTATAGTGGGCAGAACCTACGAGCAGTACTTC
TRBD2	NA	TRBJ2-7	TRBV28	CASRVAGGESYEQYF	TGTGCCAGCAGAGTAGCGGGAGGAGAATCCTACGAGCAGTACTTC
NA	NA	TRBJ1-5	TRBV18	CASSPVAGTEPQHF	TGTGCCAGCTCACCGGTGGCAGGGACTGAGCCCCAGCATTTT
NA	NA	TRBJ1-6	TRBV18	CASSPVPGENSPLHF	TGTGCCAGCTCACCAGTACCAGGGGAGAATTCACCCCTCCACTTT
TRBD2	NA	TRBJ2-7	TRBV7-2	CASSFTSGSMSSYEQYF	TGTGCCAGCAGCTTTACTAGCGGGAGTATGAGCTCCTACGAGCAGTACTTC
TRBD2	NA	TRBJ2-1	TRBV6-2/TRBV6-3	CASSYWREGYNEQFF	TGTGCCAGCAGTTACTGGCGGGAGGGGTACAATGAGCAGTTCTTC
TRBD1	NA	TRBJ2-7	TRBV19	CASSTGGIDYEQYF	TGTGCCAGTAGTACAGGGGGCATCGACTACGAGCAGTACTTC
TRBD2	NA	TRBJ2-1	TRBV24-1	CATSDLASGRGEQFF	TGTGCCACCAGTGATTTAGCTAGCGGGAGAGGTGAGCAGTTCTTC
NA	NA	TRBJ2-7	TRBV28	CASSLGGSRLPYEQYF	TGTGCCAGCAGTTTAGGAGGGAGCAGATTACCCTACGAGCAGTACTTC
NA	NA	TRBJ2-5	TRBV11-2	CASSLDHLQETQYF	TGTGCCAGCAGCTTAGATCATTTGCAAGAGACCCAGTACTTC
NA	NA	TRBJ2-7	TRBV18	CASSPRDRTYEQYF	TGTGCCAGCTCACCACGCGACAGAACCTACGAGCAGTACTTC
TRBD1	NA	TRBJ2-1	TRBV2	CASRSGQANNEQFF	TGTGCCAGCAGGTCGGGACAGGCAAACAATGAGCAGTTCTTC
NA	NA	TRBJ1-2	TRBV5-1	CASSPDSYGYTF	TGCGCCAGCAGCCCCGACAGTTATGGCTACACCTTC
TRBD1	NA	TRBJ1-4	TRBV9	CASAFTYRGEKLFF	TGTGCCAGCGCCTTCACCTACAGGGGGGAAAAACTGTTTTTT
NA	NA	TRBJ1-2	TRBV10-3	CAISESGGFGYTF	TGTGCCATCAGTGAGTCCGGAGGGTTTGGCTACACCTTC
TRBD1	NA	TRBJ1-6	TRBV5-1	CASSFGTGANTYNSPLHF	TGCGCCAGCAGCTTTGGGACAGGGGCCAACACCTATAATTCACCCCTCCACTTT
TRBD1	NA	TRBJ1-5	TRBV12-5	CASGPDRVYQPQHF	TGTGCTAGTGGTCCGGACAGGGTTTACCAGCCCCAGCATTTT
NA	once	TRBJ2-5	TRBV7-9	CASSLYGGETQYF	TGTGCCAGCAGCTTATACGGGGGAGAGACCCAGTACTTC
NA	NA	TRBJ2-7	TRBV5-1	CASSLRTEGRQYF	TGCGCCAGCAGCTTGAGAACGGAGGGTCGGCAGTACTTC
NA	NA	TRBJ1-3	TRBV5-1	CASSLAGSSGNTIYF	TGCGCCAGCAGCTTGGCCGGGTCCTCTGGAAACACCATATATTTT
NA	NA	TRBJ1-5	TRBV5-1	CASSLGAENQPQHF	TGCGCCAGCAGCTTGGGCGCGGAGAATCAGCCCCAGCATTTT
TRBD1	NA	TRBJ1-1	TRBV18	CASSLGQGSEAFF	TGTGCCAGCTCACTTGGACAGGGGTCCGAAGCTTTCTTT
NA	NA	TRBJ1-2	TRBV10-3	CATLNGGNNDYGYTF	TGTGCCACCCTGAACGGGGGGAATAATGACTATGGCTACACCTTC
NA	NA	TRBJ2-1	TRBV11-2	CASSLAPSSSYNEQFF	TGTGCCAGCAGCTTAGCCCCTTCGAGCTCCTACAATGAGCAGTTCTTC
TRBD1	NA	TRBJ1-2	TRBV25-1	CASSGTRQGLPGYTF	TGTGCCAGCAGTGGAACTCGACAGGGCCTTCCTGGCTACACCTTC
TRBD2	NA	TRBJ2-1	TRBV5-1	CASSWTVSTSGPINEQFF	TGCGCCAGCAGTTGGACAGTATCCACTAGCGGGCCTATCAATGAGCAGTTCTTC
TRBD2	NA	TRBJ2-3	TRBV5-1	CASSLKTLAGGGTDTQYF	TGCGCCAGCAGCTTGAAAACATTAGCGGGAGGGGGCACAGATACGCAGTATTTT
NA	NA	TRBJ2-3	TRBV5-1	CASSLITDTQYF	TGCGCCAGCAGCCTAATCACAGATACGCAGTATTTT
NA	NA	TRBJ1-3	TRBV2	CASLEGIGISGNTIYF	TGTGCCAGCCTAGAGGGAATTGGGATCTCTGGAAACACCATATATTTT
NA	NA	TRBJ2-2	TRBV5-1	CASSLGLGNTGELFF	TGCGCCAGCAGCTTGGGACTAGGGAACACCGGGGAGCTGTTTTTT